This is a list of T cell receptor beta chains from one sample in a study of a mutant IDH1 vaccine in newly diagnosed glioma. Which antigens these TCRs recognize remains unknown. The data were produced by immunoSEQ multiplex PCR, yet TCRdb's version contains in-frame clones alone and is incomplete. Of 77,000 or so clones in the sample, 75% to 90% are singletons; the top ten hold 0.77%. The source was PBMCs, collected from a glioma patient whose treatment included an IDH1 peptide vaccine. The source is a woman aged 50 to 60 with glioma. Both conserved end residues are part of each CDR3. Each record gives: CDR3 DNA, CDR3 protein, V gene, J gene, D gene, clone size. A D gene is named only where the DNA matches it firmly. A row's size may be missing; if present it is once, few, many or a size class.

TGTGCCAGCACCAATAGCGGGACCCACACCGGGGAGCTGTTTTTT	CASTNSGTHTGELFF	TRBV27	TRBJ2-2	TRBD2	.
TGCGCCAGCAGTGCTACTAGGTCCGAGACCCAGTACTTC	CASSATRSETQYF	TRBV10-1	TRBJ2-5	.	.
TGTGCCAGCAGCGTAGCACAGGGGGAGACCGGGGAGCTGTTTTTT	CASSVAQGETGELFF	TRBV9	TRBJ2-2	TRBD1	.
TGCGCCAGCAGTGAACAAGAGACCCAGTACTTC	CASSEQETQYF	TRBV10-2	TRBJ2-5	.	.
TGTGCCAGCTCACCACCATTTGGGGAAAGGGCCCAAGAGACCCAGTACTTC	CASSPPFGERAQETQYF	TRBV18	TRBJ2-5	.	.
TGCGCCAGCGGGGACAGGTACAATGAGCAGTTCTTC	CASGDRYNEQFF	TRBV5-1	TRBJ2-1	TRBD1	.
TGTGCCAGCGGTACCTACGAGCAGTACTTC	CASGTYEQYF	TRBV5-8	TRBJ2-7	.	.
TGTGCCAGCAGCCCCGGGACTAGTAGTAGAGATACGCAGTATTTT	CASSPGTSSRDTQYF	TRBV5-4	TRBJ2-3	TRBD2	.
TGTGCCAGCAGTGACGATGTAAAACTGTTTTTT	CASSDDVKLFF	TRBV6-6	TRBJ1-4	.	.
TGTGCCAGTAGTATTGGGCCTTGGGTCCTTAATTCTGAAGCTTTCTTT	CASSIGPWVLNSEAFF	TRBV19	TRBJ1-1	.	.
TGTGCCAGCAGTCTCTGGAGCCATGAGCAGTTCTTC	CASSLWSHEQFF	TRBV28	TRBJ2-1	.	.
TGTGCCAGCAGCGCGGACCCTCCGAATCACTACGAGCAGTACTTC	CASSADPPNHYEQYF	TRBV5-6	TRBJ2-7	.	.
TGCAGCGTTAATGCTCCGGAGCTACCCACAGATACGCAGTATTTT	CSVNAPELPTDTQYF	TRBV29-1	TRBJ2-3	.	.
TGTGCCAGCAGTTTATTGCGCAGTAGCAATCAGCCCCAGCATTTT	CASSLLRSSNQPQHF	TRBV27	TRBJ1-5	.	.
TGTGCCAGCAGCTTAGCTTCCAGCGCGGGCGGAAGCTACAATGAGCAGTTCTTC	CASSLASSAGGSYNEQFF	TRBV7-8	TRBJ2-1	.	.
TGTGCCAGTAGTATGGAAGAACAGGGAGTAAGGTGGCCCCAGCATTTT	CASSMEEQGVRWPQHF	TRBV19	TRBJ1-5	.	.
TGTGCCAGCAGTTTATATCGGCGGAGGACAGGGAGCACAGATACGCAGTATTTT	CASSLYRRRTGSTDTQYF	TRBV28	TRBJ2-3	TRBD1	.
TGTGCTAGCAGCTTTCGACAGGGTAGCCACGAGCAGTACTTC	CASSFRQGSHEQYF	TRBV7-7	TRBJ2-7	TRBD1	.
TGTGCCGGGGCGGATCTAGGGAGGGAAAAACTGTTTTTT	CAGADLGREKLFF	TRBV30	TRBJ1-4	.	few
TGTGCCAGCAGCCAGGGACTAGCAGACAATGAGCAGTTCTTC	CASSQGLADNEQFF	TRBV2	TRBJ2-1	TRBD2	.
TGTGCCAGCAGCTTGGGGGACGGCCGAGGAGCTTTCTTT	CASSLGDGRGAFF	TRBV5-4	TRBJ1-1	.	.
TGCGCCAGCAGCTTGGATGGTACTTACATTTACGAGCAGTACTTC	CASSLDGTYIYEQYF	TRBV5-1	TRBJ2-7	.	.
TGTGCCTGGAGTCGGGCGCGGTACCAAGAGACCCAGTACTTC	CAWSRARYQETQYF	TRBV30	TRBJ2-5	.	once
TGTGCCAGCAGGCGGGGACAGGGTGAAGGGGAGCAGTACTTC	CASRRGQGEGEQYF	TRBV6-5	TRBJ2-7	TRBD1	.
TGCGGGTACAGGGACTCCTACGAGCAGTACTTC	CGYRDSYEQYF	TRBV20-1	TRBJ2-7	.	few
TGCGCCAGCAGCTTGGCGCAGGGGGCTGGGGAGCAGTACTTC	CASSLAQGAGEQYF	TRBV5-1	TRBJ2-7	TRBD1	few
TGTGCCAGCAGCTTAGGACCTCTTTTTGCCGGGTCGAATGAAAAACTGTTTTTT	CASSLGPLFAGSNEKLFF	TRBV7-9	TRBJ1-4	.	.
TGTGCCAGCAGCGAAGGGGGGCAAGCCTACGAGCAGTACTTC	CASSEGGQAYEQYF	TRBV5-4	TRBJ2-7	.	.
TGTGCCAGCAGCTTAGGGGGTACCTACGAGCAGTACTTC	CASSLGGTYEQYF	TRBV11-2	TRBJ2-7	.	once
TGTGCCAGCAGTTTATTTCCAGCGAGGGCCAAAAACATTCAGTACTTC	CASSLFPARAKNIQYF	TRBV28	TRBJ2-4	.	once
TGTGCCAGCAGACTTTCAGGGTCCCCTACGCAGTATTTT	CASRLSGSPTQYF	TRBV28	TRBJ2-3	.	.
TGTGCCAGCAGCTTAAGAAGGGGACAGCGGGAGACAGATACGCAGTATTTT	CASSLRRGQRETDTQYF	TRBV11-2	TRBJ2-3	.	.
TGTGCCTGGAGGGCACGGGGATTGAGGGATGAGCAGTTCTTC	CAWRARGLRDEQFF	TRBV30	TRBJ2-1	.	.
TGTGCCAGCAGTGAAGGCCCGGTGAAGACCCAGTACTTC	CASSEGPVKTQYF	TRBV2	TRBJ2-5	.	.
TGTGCCAGCAGCTCCGACAGGGCGGGTCGGAATGAGCAGTTCTTC	CASSSDRAGRNEQFF	TRBV7-2	TRBJ2-1	TRBD1	.
TGTGCCAGCAGTTTAAACAGGCGGGAAGCTTTCTTT	CASSLNRREAFF	TRBV28	TRBJ1-1	.	.
TGCGCCAGCAGTCCCTTAGCGGTGGGTGGAGAGCAGTTCTTC	CASSPLAVGGEQFF	TRBV5-1	TRBJ2-1	.	.
TGTGCCAGCAGCTTCGACCAAACCACTGAAGCTTTCTTT	CASSFDQTTEAFF	TRBV7-3	TRBJ1-1	.	.
TGTGCCAGCAGCGTTTCACTAGCGGGAGAGGGGACAGATACGCAGTATTTT	CASSVSLAGEGTDTQYF	TRBV9	TRBJ2-3	TRBD2	.
TGTGCCAGCAGCTTGGGGACTAGCGGTGAGCAGTTCTTC	CASSLGTSGEQFF	TRBV7-9	TRBJ2-1	TRBD2	once
TGCAGTGCACAGGGAAACTATGGCTACACCTTC	CSAQGNYGYTF	TRBV20-1	TRBJ1-2	.	.
TGTGCCTGGAGTCCCCCTTTGGGACAGGGTAACAAGAACACCATATATTTT	CAWSPPLGQGNKNTIYF	TRBV30	TRBJ1-3	TRBD1	.
TGTGCCAGCAGTTCTACTGGGAGGACGGGAAGGGATTCACCCCTCCACTTT	CASSSTGRTGRDSPLHF	TRBV27	TRBJ1-6	.	.
TGTGCCAGCAGGGACACCAATCAGCCCCAGCATTTT	CASRDTNQPQHF	TRBV6-4	TRBJ1-5	.	few
TGCAGCGTCAGTAGCGGGCCCACAGATACGCAGTATTTT	CSVSSGPTDTQYF	TRBV29-1	TRBJ2-3	TRBD2	.
TGTGCCAGCAGTTCGACAGGGAAGTTGGCCAATCAGCCCCAGCATTTT	CASSSTGKLANQPQHF	TRBV28	TRBJ1-5	TRBD1	.
TGTGCCAGCAGCCCCTCGGGGGTCCAGATCAATGAGCAGTTCTTC	CASSPSGVQINEQFF	TRBV7-9	TRBJ2-1	.	once
TGCGCCAGCAGCCAAGATCGGAACAGGGGGCTGCGTGGCTACACCTTC	CASSQDRNRGLRGYTF	TRBV4-1	TRBJ1-2	TRBD1	.
TGTGCCAGTAGTATAGGGGTAGACATTCAGTACTTC	CASSIGVDIQYF	TRBV19	TRBJ2-4	.	.
TGTGCCAGCAGCCTGGGGGGGGGTACTGAAGCTTTCTTT	CASSLGGGTEAFF	TRBV7-2	TRBJ1-1	.	once
TGTGCCAGCTCACTCCCGACGGAGTCCTACGAGCAGTACTTC	CASSLPTESYEQYF	TRBV18	TRBJ2-7	.	.
TGTGCCAGCAGTTACAGGGGGCGACCAGGGGAGACCCAGTACTTC	CASSYRGRPGETQYF	TRBV5-8	TRBJ2-5	TRBD1	.
TGTGCCAGCAGTGAATGGACCAGGGGGAATCAGCCCCAGCATTTT	CASSEWTRGNQPQHF	TRBV6-1	TRBJ1-5	TRBD1	.
TGTGCCAGCAGACGAGCGGGGACCCGCTACGAGCAGTACTTC	CASRRAGTRYEQYF	TRBV5-6	TRBJ2-7	TRBD2	.